This T cell receptor (beta chain) was sequenced for a study of blood T cell repertoires in COVID-19. Study-wide context: Collection of acute and convalescent COVID-19 samples took place in the United States, Italy and Spain. Sources were T cells, B-cell-depleted T cells, or PBMCs; the material itself was cDNA or gDNA.

The CDR3 sequence is 17 residues long. Losses at the gene ends were 3 bases for V and 3 bases for J; bases not matched to a gene: 12. Germline CDR1 is SGDLS and CDR2 is YYNGEE. This clone appeared a single time. Original processing methods: Quantification of nucleated cells was approximated via reference gene primer amplification. Clones were sequenced by immunoSEQ multiplex PCR, and TCRdb holds only the in-frame ones, with some missing. Clone size and V and J calls were adopted from that table, with D and trimming inferred from the DNA. The sample holds approximately 60,000 clones, 93% seen once. Sequencing used peripheral blood. The chain uses TRBV9 and TRBJ2-5, with TRBD1 matching over 9 bases. This clonotype was sampled from a man between 65 and 85 years old with active COVID-19. DNA of the CDR3: TGTGCCAGCAGCGCCGATCCCCCGACAGGGGGAGAAGAGACCCAGTACTTC. The encoded protein is CASSADPPTGGEETQYF.